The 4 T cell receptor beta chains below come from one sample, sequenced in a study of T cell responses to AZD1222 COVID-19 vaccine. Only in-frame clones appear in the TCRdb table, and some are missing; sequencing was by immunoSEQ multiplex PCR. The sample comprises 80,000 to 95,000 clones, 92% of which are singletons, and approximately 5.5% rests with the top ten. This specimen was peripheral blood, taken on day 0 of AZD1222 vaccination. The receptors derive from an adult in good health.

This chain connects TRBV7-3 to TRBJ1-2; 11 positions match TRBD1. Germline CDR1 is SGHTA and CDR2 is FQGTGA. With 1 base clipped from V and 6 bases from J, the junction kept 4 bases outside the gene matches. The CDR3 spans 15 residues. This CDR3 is CASSLSGDRGDGYTF. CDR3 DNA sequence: TGTGCCAGCAGCTTAAGCGGGGACAGGGGGGATGGCTACACCTTC.

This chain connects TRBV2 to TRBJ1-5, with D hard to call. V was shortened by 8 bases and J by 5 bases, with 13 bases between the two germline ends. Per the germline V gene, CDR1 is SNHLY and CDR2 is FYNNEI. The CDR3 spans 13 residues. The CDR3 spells CASVVWRDQPQHF. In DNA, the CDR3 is TGTGCCAGCGTTGTTTGGAGGGATCAGCCCCAGCATTTT. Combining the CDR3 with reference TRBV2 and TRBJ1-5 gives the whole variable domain EPEVTQTPSHQVTQMGQEVILRCVPISNHLYFYWYRQILGQKVEFLVSFYNNEISEKSEIFDDQFSVERPDGSNFTLKIRSTKLEDSAMYFCASVVWRDQPQHFGDGTRLSIL.

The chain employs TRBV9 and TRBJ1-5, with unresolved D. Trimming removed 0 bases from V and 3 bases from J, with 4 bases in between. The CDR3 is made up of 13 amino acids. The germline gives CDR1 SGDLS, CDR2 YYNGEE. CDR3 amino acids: CASSVGANQPQHF. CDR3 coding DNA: TGTGCCAGCAGCGTAGGCGCCAATCAGCCCCAGCATTTT.

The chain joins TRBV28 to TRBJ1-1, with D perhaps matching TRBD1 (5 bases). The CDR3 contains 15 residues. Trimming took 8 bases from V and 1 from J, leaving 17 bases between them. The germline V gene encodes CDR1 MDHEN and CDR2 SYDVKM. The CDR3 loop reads CASPGPGHQNTEAFF. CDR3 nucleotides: TGTGCCAGCCCCGGGCCAGGGCACCAGAACACTGAAGCTTTCTTT.